The 16 T cell receptor beta chains listed next were all sequenced from one sample in a study of T cell responses to AZD1222 COVID-19 vaccine. Clones were sequenced by immunoSEQ multiplex PCR, and TCRdb holds only the in-frame ones, with some missing. Of 93,000 or so clones in the sample, 91% were seen once. This specimen was peripheral blood, taken on day 0 of AZD1222 vaccination. The origin of the receptors is an adult in good health.

This sequence joins TRBV5-8 and TRBJ2-1, with 10 bases aligning to TRBD2. V was clipped by 0 bases and J by 7 bases; unmatched bases: 7. The CDR3 is 16 amino acids. Germline CDR1 SGHTS, CDR2 YDEGEE. The CDR3 loop reads CASSLAFPSGSNEQFF. The CDR3 DNA reads TGTGCCAGCAGCTTGGCCTTCCCTAGCGGGAGTAATGAGCAGTTCTTC.

The chain uses TRBV4-2 and TRBJ2-3, with D tentatively TRBD1 or TRBD2 (7 bases each). The CDR3 covers 16 residues. Trimming removed 5 bases from V and 4 bases from J, with 19 bases in between. In germline, CDR1 is LGHNA, CDR2 YNFKEQ. This CDR3 is CASSDPGRGGADTQYF. CDR3 nucleotide sequence: TGTGCCAGCAGCGATCCGGGCAGGGGGGGCGCAGATACGCAGTATTTT.

This clone has just one count. The chain employs TRBV19 and TRBJ2-3; 7 nucleotides align to TRBD2. The CDR3 has 14 amino acids. Germline V gene lookup returns CDR1 LNHDA and CDR2 SQIVND (reference sequence). Trimming removed 8 bases from V and 4 bases from J; junction bases left unmatched: 9. Written as DNA, the CDR3 is TGTGCCAGTTGGGCGGGAGAGGGCGCAGATACGCAGTATTTT. It encodes CASWAGEGADTQYF.

The chain has TRBV7-2 and TRBJ2-7; the D gene is possibly TRBD2 (5 bases). V was pared by 3 bases and J by 0 bases, with 24 bases between. The CDR3 covers 19 residues. Germline CDR1 reads SGHTA; CDR2 reads FQGNSA. This CDR3 reads CASSFQPTIRGMSSYEQYF. The CDR3 DNA follows: TGTGCCAGCAGCTTCCAACCTACAATCCGGGGTATGAGCTCCTACGAGCAGTACTTC.

This chain joins TRBV27 and TRBJ2-4; a weak D match, TRBD2 (6 bases). The CDR3 consists of 16 residues. The germline gives CDR1 MNHEY, CDR2 SMNVEV (reference sequence). The V gene lost 4 bases and the J gene lost 6 bases, with 19 bases spanning the gap. The CDR3 loop is CASSSPGETSINIQYF. CDR3 nucleotides: TGTGCCAGCAGTTCCCCGGGAGAAACTAGTATAAACATTCAGTACTTC.

This chain uses TRBV30 with TRBJ1-6, with 7 nucleotides matching TRBD1. The ends lost 4 bases at V and 7 bases at J; junction bases unmatched: 7. Per the germline V gene, CDR1 is GTSNPN and CDR2 is SVGIG (reference sequence). The CDR3 is 14 residues long. CDR3 sequence (DNA): TGTGCCTGGATAGCAGGGGGGACAAATTCACCCCTCCACTTT. It codes for CAWIAGGTNSPLHF.

This chain connects TRBV7-2 to TRBJ2-7; TRBD2 is a possible D gene (6 bases). The V end was cut by 3 bases, the J end by 7 bases, with 16 bases between. The CDR3 runs 14 residues. Germline V gives CDR1 SGHTA, CDR2 FQGNSA. The CDR3: CASSFQPRAGEQYF. The CDR3 DNA is TGTGCCAGCAGCTTTCAACCGCGCGCGGGGGAGCAGTACTTC. The full variable domain, completed using reference TRBV7-2 and TRBJ2-7, is GAGVSQSPSNKVTEKGKDVELRCDPISGHTALYWYRQSLGQGLEFLIYFQGNSAPDKSGLPSDRFSAERTGGSVSTLTIQRTQQEDSAVYLCASSFQPRAGEQYFGPGTRLTVT.

This chain links TRBV7-9 with TRBJ2-7; the D is unclear. Germline CDR1 SEHNR, CDR2 FQNEAQ (reference sequence). This CDR3 is 14 amino acids long. V gave up 5 bases and J gave up 3 bases, with 14 bases separating them. CDR3 protein: CASSDRPPNYEQYF. The CDR3 DNA sequence: TGTGCCAGCAGCGACCGGCCCCCAAACTACGAGCAGTACTTC.

With respect to this clone: Relative to the germline gene, one junction end is altered; a read error may explain this. The V and J genes are TRBV19 and TRBJ1-1; 7 nucleotides line up with TRBD1. The CDR3 runs 13 residues. Germline CDR1 LNHDA, CDR2 SQIVND (reference sequence). CDR3 DNA sequence: TGTGCCAGTAGAATAGGGACAGTCACTGAAGCTTTCTTT. As protein: CASRIGTVTEAFF. The full variable domain, its missing parts supplied by reference TRBV19 and TRBJ1-1, is DGGITQSPKYLFRKEGQNVTLSCEQNLNHDAMYWYRQDPGQGLRLIYYSQIVNDFQKGDIAEGYSVSREKKESFPLTVTSAQKNPTAFYLCASRIGTVTEAFFGQGTRLTVV.

This clone was seen once. DNA for the CDR3: TGCGCCAGCAGTCAGAGCTCCTACGAGCAGTACTTC. It yields the protein CASSQSSYEQYF. The V and J genes are TRBV5-1 and TRBJ2-7; D is uncertain. This CDR3 has 12 amino acids. Germline V CDR1 and CDR2: SGHRS, YFSETQ. V dropped 5 bases and J dropped 0 bases, with 6 bases sitting between them. Complete variable domain (other parts from reference TRBV5-1 and TRBJ2-7): KAGVTQTPRYLIKTRGQQVTLSCSPISGHRSVSWYQQTPGQGLQFLFEYFSETQRNKGNFPGRFSGRQFSNSRSEMNVSTLELGDSALYLCASSQSSYEQYFGPGTRLTVT.

This clone came up a few times. V gene TRBV9 combines with J gene TRBJ2-1, with a weak D call TRBD1 (5 bases). This CDR3 spans 12 amino acids. Trimming cost V 6 bases and J 8 bases, with 12 bases left between them. Germline V gene sequence: CDR1 SGDLS, CDR2 YYNGEE. CDR3 in DNA: TGTGCCAGCAACATATTAGGGGATGAGCAGTTCTTC. This codes for CASNILGDEQFF.

The V call is TRBV5-1, the J call TRBJ2-7, with D perhaps being TRBD1 or TRBD2 (5 bases each). Per the germline V gene, CDR1 is SGHRS and CDR2 is YFSETQ. V was pared by 0 bases and J by 2 bases, with 9 bases between. The CDR3 runs to 14 residues. The CDR3 nucleotides are TGCGCCAGCAGCTTGGTTAGGGGAGCCTACGAGCAGTACTTC. It yields the protein CASSLVRGAYEQYF.

V is TRBV10-2 and J is TRBJ1-6; 9 positions agree with TRBD1. The CDR3 extends over 14 amino acids. V shed 7 bases, J shed 8 bases, and the junction held 6 bases outside the gene matches. CDR1 WSHSY and CDR2 SAAADI come from the germline V gene. CDR3 protein: CASTLGQGDSPLHF. The CDR3 DNA reads TGCGCCAGCACCTTGGGACAGGGAGATTCACCCCTCCACTTT.

This clone was observed a single time. One junction end does not reproduce the germline sequence, and a read error may be involved. The genes are TRBV6-5 and TRBJ1-5; no definite D call. Germline CDR1 is MNHEY and CDR2 is SVGAGI. This CDR3 has 15 amino acids. The DNA of the CDR3 is TGTGCCAGCAGTCTGACCATGGGGAGCAGTCAGCCCCAGCATTTT. Its translation is CASSLTMGSSQPQHF.

The chain is built from TRBV19 and TRBJ1-1; D not certain. The V end was cut by 8 bases, the J end by 0 bases, with 13 bases between. This CDR3 contains 14 residues. The germline CDR1 and CDR2 sequences are LNHDA and SQIVND (reference sequence). CDR3 DNA sequence: TGTGCCAGTTCCTCTATTGGGGTGAACACTGAAGCTTTCTTT. Its translation: CASSSIGVNTEAFF.

Details on this clone: Other DNA sequences of this sample code for an identical CDR3. V usage is TRBV6-2 or TRBV6-3 and J usage is TRBJ2-1, with 8 bases matching TRBD1. Trimming cost V 5 bases and J 3 bases; bases outside gene matches: 3. Germline CDR1 reads MNHEY; CDR2 reads SVGEGT. The CDR3 runs 14 residues. Here the CDR3 reads CASSKGQDYNEQFF. DNA of the CDR3: TGTGCCAGCAGTAAGGGACAGGACTACAATGAGCAGTTCTTC.